A selection of T cell receptor beta chains follows, all from one sample in a study of breast tumors, draining lymph nodes, adjacent tissues. From the multiplex PCR reads, TCRdb called clonotypes with MiXCR, one entry per CDR3 protein. Found here are around 110,000 distinct CDR3 sequences, more than 30% of them singletons; the top ten hold approximately 5%. Sequenced input: axillary lymph node tissue. The origin of the receptors is a female donor with breast cancer. Some clones in this sample may be carry-over from other donors' samples. CDR3s leave out the opening cysteine and the closing phenylalanine or tryptophan. Rows may omit the clone size; those that give it use once, few, many or a size class.

CDR3 protein | V gene | clone size
ASSASGGHYEQY | TRBV2 | NA
SARWNSYEQY | TRBV20-1 | many
ASSTQRAGRHRGTQY | TRBV7-9 | NA
VSSNRRLGEGEQY | TRBV7-9 | once
ASSYRGGNEQF | TRBV12-3/TRBV12-4 | many
ASSSSGGALTDTQY | TRBV9 | many
ASSEGRLNTGELF | TRBV2 | many
ASSPKDRAWDEKLF | TRBV7-6 | many
ASSLAVNTEAF | TRBV12-3/TRBV12-4 | NA
ASTVSYEQY | TRBV2 | many
ASSLWSSGGAFNEQF | TRBV12-3/TRBV12-4 | many
ASGVLHSNQPQH | TRBV6-5 | many
STSDSGNTEAF | TRBV20-1 | NA
ASSAPGGQNSPLH | TRBV4-3 | many
ASSRGQGGTEAF | TRBV5-1 | few
ATSDLAAEQETQY | TRBV24-1 | medium-sized
ASSPYGGSTDTQY | TRBV6-2/TRBV6-3 | many